The T cell receptor (beta chain) under discussion was sequenced for a study of T cell repertoires in cytomegalovirus infection. Study-wide background: CMV epitopes, recently identified HLA-C-restricted and well-studied HLA-B-restricted, were used. Public TCR beta signatures marked donors with CMV infection and the matching HLA.

This CDR3 is 15 amino acids long. Trimming cost V 5 bases and J 5 bases, with 16 bases left between them. The germline V gene has CDR1 SGHVS and CDR2 FQNEAQ. General study points: HLA-C-restricted CMV-specific TCR beta clonotypes prevailed in the ex vivo response. There were carriers of CMV plus the relevant HLA, and cumulative public TCR beta family frequency identified them.

Via MiXCR, TCRdb re-called the reads, giving one row per CDR3 protein. The top ten hold over 10% of the sample, which has approximately 730,000 distinct CDR3 sequences, under 35% seen once. There are a few counts of this clonotype. Its antigen is still unknown. V is TRBV7-8 and J is TRBJ2-1, with D possibly TRBD1 on 6 matching bases. The origin of this receptor is a human donor in good health (CMV status not recorded). Some clones in this sample may be carry-over from other donors' samples. The material was cultured CD8+ T cells from PBMCs, obtained from culture after CMV antigen stimulation. CDR3 coding DNA: TGTGCCAGCAGCCTCCCAGGGGTGGAGGACAATGAGCAGTTCTTC. The encoded protein is CASSLPGVEDNEQFF.